The next 25 T cell receptor beta chains were all read from a single sample in a study of T cells in Graves' hyperthyroidism and ophthalmopathy. RNA transcripts gave rise to amplified TCR beta CDR3 regions. Researchers ran a first-round RT-PCR on the TCR CDR3 using the HTBI primer set. TCRdb recomputed calls from the multiplex PCR reads with MiXCR, one row per CDR3 protein. The sample includes about 410,000 distinct CDR3 sequences, around 15% of them seen just once. The sample was blood. The receptor set was obtained from a woman aged 25 to 39 with Graves' ophthalmopathy.

At least ten counts were recorded for this clonotype. This chain links TRBV6-1 with TRBJ1-5; no firm D call. This CDR3 contains 15 residues. In germline, CDR1 is MNHNS, CDR2 SASEGT. V lost 1 base to trimming and J lost 0 bases, with 7 bases between them. This CDR3 is CASSEEKISNQPQHF. The CDR3, as DNA: TGTGCCAGCAGTGAAGAAAAGATTAGCAATCAGCCCCAGCATTTT.

This clonotype was seen many times. This chain uses TRBV6-1 with TRBJ1-5; TRBD1 agrees at 7 bases. Trimming at V came to 6 bases and at J to 8 bases, leaving 13 bases not matched to a gene. The germline V gene has CDR1 MNHNS and CDR2 SASEGT. The CDR3 extends over 15 amino acids. CDR3 DNA sequence: TGTGCCAGCAGGACTACAGGGGTCGGCCGGGAGCCCCAGCATTTT. It yields the protein CASRTTGVGREPQHF.

Ten or more counts support this clonotype. The chain carries TRBV20-1 and TRBJ2-7, with 10 bases that match TRBD2. In germline, CDR1 is DFQATT, CDR2 SNEGSKA (reference sequence). The CDR3 extends over 14 amino acids. V dropped 3 bases and J dropped 4; count of bases not matched to a gene: 6. CDR3 nucleotides: TGCAGTGCTAGCTTGGCTAGCGGGGGATACGAGCAGTACTTC. It translates to CSASLASGGYEQYF.

Ten or more counts support this clonotype. V and J are TRBV20-1 and TRBJ2-3; 7 nucleotides match TRBD1. Trimming removed 4 bases from V and 4 bases from J; junction bases left unmatched: 8. The CDR3 extends over 14 amino acids. Germline lookup yields CDR1 DFQATT and CDR2 SNEGSKA (reference sequence). CDR3 sequence (DNA): TGCAGTGCTATAGGACAGGATATCGCAGATACGCAGTATTTT. As protein: CSAIGQDIADTQYF.

This clonotype has only a few counts. The chain uses TRBV5-1 and TRBJ2-5; 11 bases line up with TRBD2. Germline CDR1 is SGHRS and CDR2 is YFSETQ. The CDR3 consists of 15 residues. Germline trimming cut 2 bases from V and 4 bases from J; bases unmatched to any gene: 4. The CDR3 loop reads CASSFSGGAAETQYF. The CDR3 DNA follows: TGCGCCAGCAGCTTTAGCGGGGGGGCCGCAGAGACCCAGTACTTC.

This clonotype appeared once. The chain links TRBV19 to TRBJ1-5; D is uncertain. CDR1 and CDR2 from the germline V gene are LNHDA and SQIVND (reference sequence). Trimming removed 1 base from V and 7 bases from J, with 8 bases in between. The CDR3 extends over 13 amino acids. DNA of the CDR3: TGTGCCAGTAGTATAGGGGGTTACCAGCCCCAGCATTTT. It codes for CASSIGGYQPQHF. Using reference TRBV19 and TRBJ1-5 for the parts outside the CDR3, the full variable domain is DGGITQSPKYLFRKEGQNVTLSCEQNLNHDAMYWYRQDPGQGLRLIYYSQIVNDFQKGDIAEGYSVSREKKESFPLTVTSAQKNPTAFYLCASSIGGYQPQHFGDGTRLSIL.

This clonotype has a count of ten or more. The J gene is TRBJ1-5, the V gene TRBV2; 8 bases align to TRBD1. The V and J ends lost 6 bases and 7 bases, in that order; junction bases with no gene match: 11. This CDR3 spans 15 amino acids. Per the germline V gene, CDR1 is SNHLY and CDR2 is FYNNEI. The CDR3 bases are TGTGCCAGCAGCCGTCTGACAGGGGCGAGGCAGCCCCAGCATTTT. Its protein product is CASSRLTGARQPQHF. Using reference TRBV2 and TRBJ1-5 for the parts outside the CDR3, the full variable domain is EPEVTQTPSHQVTQMGQEVILRCVPISNHLYFYWYRQILGQKVEFLVSFYNNEISEKSEIFDDQFSVERPDGSNFTLKIRSTKLEDSAMYFCASSRLTGARQPQHFGDGTRLSIL.

For the CDR3, the DNA is TGCAGTGCTAGAAGAGGGGCCGGTTTTAATAATTCACCCCTCCACTTT. Protein sequence: CSARRGAGFNNSPLHF. The chain couples TRBV20-1 to TRBJ1-6; a possible D gene is TRBD1 (5 bases). Trimming took off 2 bases at V and 5 bases at J, with 16 bases between the two ends. The CDR3 sequence is 16 residues long. CDR1 DFQATT and CDR2 SNEGSKA come from the germline V gene (reference sequence).

This chain joins TRBV6-1 and TRBJ1-2; D is unclear. Trimming took off 5 bases at V and 7 bases at J, with 17 bases between the two ends. Germline CDR1 and CDR2: MNHNS and SASEGT. The CDR3 runs to 14 residues. The CDR3 sequence is CASSSYVGNPGYTF. DNA for the CDR3: TGTGCCAGCAGTTCTTACGTGGGGAATCCTGGCTACACCTTC.

This clonotype was seen only a few times. The rearrangement uses TRBV20-1 and TRBJ1-1; 10 nucleotides align to TRBD1. Germline-derived CDR1 and CDR2 are DFQATT and SNEGSKA (reference sequence). This CDR3 comprises 12 residues. With 4 bases clipped from V and 10 bases from J, the junction kept 6 bases outside the gene matches. The CDR3 spells CSAKDRGRGAFF. The CDR3 DNA reads TGCAGTGCTAAAGACAGGGGGCGCGGAGCTTTCTTT.

This clonotype was seen at least ten times. For the CDR3, the DNA is TGTGCCAGCACGCCAACCTCACCCCTCCACTTT. This sequence encodes CASTPTSPLHF. This chain uses TRBV12-3 or TRBV12-4 with TRBJ1-6; no definite D call. This CDR3 has 11 amino acids. Trimming removed 7 bases at V and 10 bases at J, with 8 bases between.

This clonotype was seen repeatedly, ten times or more. The chain couples TRBV20-1 to TRBJ2-1; no clear D. The CDR3 loop spans 11 amino acids. Germline V lookup: CDR1 DFQATT, CDR2 SNEGSKA (reference sequence). V dropped 6 bases and J dropped 2 bases, with 5 bases sitting between them. CDR3 DNA sequence: TGCAGTGCCAGTACCTACAATGAGCAGTTCTTC. Translating it yields CSASTYNEQFF.

The rearrangement uses TRBV6-2 or TRBV6-3 and TRBJ1-3; perhaps TRBD1 as D (6 bases). Germline V lookup: CDR1 MNHEY, CDR2 SVGEGT. CDR3 length equals 15 residues. Deletions cut 5 bases from V and 2 bases from J, with 13 bases between. The CDR3 DNA follows: TGTGCCAGCAGTCAAATCAGGGGTACTGGAAACACCATATATTTT. This sequence encodes CASSQIRGTGNTIYF.

Many counts were recorded for this clonotype. CDR3 residues: CASSPVPGANEQFF. CDR3 DNA sequence: TGTGCCAGCAGCCCCGTACCCGGTGCTAATGAGCAGTTCTTC. The V call is TRBV3-1, the J call TRBJ2-1; unclear D gene. CDR3 length: 14 residues. The V gene lost 4 bases and the J gene lost 7 bases, with 14 bases spanning the gap. Germline V gene sequence: CDR1 LGHDT, CDR2 YNNKEL (reference sequence).

This clonotype has a handful of counts. The rearrangement links TRBV4-2 to TRBJ2-1, with a possible D match to TRBD1 (6 bases). V lost 0 bases to trimming and J lost 13 bases, with 16 bases between them. This CDR3 is 14 amino acids long. Germline CDR1 is LGHNA and CDR2 is YNFKEQ. DNA of the CDR3: TGTGCCAGCAGCCAAGATAGCAGGGGCAGGTACCAGTTCTTC. Translating it yields CASSQDSRGRYQFF.

This clonotype was seen more than once but under ten times. V usage is TRBV20-1 and J usage is TRBJ1-2; TRBD1 is a possible D gene (6 bases). Trimming took off 3 bases at V and 3 bases at J, with 17 bases between the two ends. The CDR3 is 15 residues long. CDR1 and CDR2 from the germline V gene are DFQATT and SNEGSKA (reference sequence). The CDR3 reads CSASWGGRIDYGYTF. DNA of the CDR3: TGCAGTGCTAGCTGGGGGGGGCGGATTGACTATGGCTACACCTTC.

The sample holds many counts of this clonotype. The chain employs TRBV28 and TRBJ2-7; tentatively, D is TRBD1 (5 bases). Per germline, CDR1 MDHEN and CDR2 SYDVKM. CDR3 length: 13 residues. V lost 3 bases and J lost 6, with 12 bases in between. CDR3 nucleotide sequence: TGTGCCAGCAGTTTTGTGGGGCCGGGCGAGCAGTACTTC. It encodes CASSFVGPGEQYF. The whole variable domain, filled in from reference TRBV28 and TRBJ2-7, reads DVKVTQSSRYLVKRTGEKVFLECVQDMDHENMFWYRQDPGLGLRLIYFSYDVKMKEKGDIPEGYSVSREKKERFSLILESASTNQTSMYLCASSFVGPGEQYFGPGTRLTVT.

This clonotype was recorded at least ten times. The chain carries TRBV7-8 and TRBJ1-2, with a possible D match to TRBD1 (5 bases). The CDR3 is 14 residues long. The V and J ends lost 8 bases and 0 bases respectively, with 13 bases between them. Looked up from germline, CDR1 is SGHVS and CDR2 is FQNEAQ. The CDR3 spells CASRIDRTNYGYTF. CDR3 DNA: TGTGCCAGCCGCATTGACAGAACTAACTATGGCTACACCTTC.

This clonotype was observed at least ten times. The J gene is TRBJ1-1, the V gene TRBV10-3; weak D call: TRBD1 (6 bases). Trimming took 7 bases from V and 5 from J, leaving 14 bases between them. Germline V CDR1 and CDR2: ENHRY, SYGVKD. The CDR3 has 13 residues. The CDR3, as DNA: TGTGCCATCAACCCACAGGGAGGGACTGAAGCTTTCTTT. It translates to CAINPQGGTEAFF.

This clonotype has a count of ten or more. The rearrangement links TRBV30 to TRBJ1-2; weak D call: TRBD1 (6 bases). With 3 bases removed from V and 4 bases from J, the gap between germline ends came to 18 bases. There are 15 residues in the CDR3. Germline loops: CDR1 GTSNPN, CDR2 SVGIG (reference sequence). CDR3 bases: TGTGCCTGGAGCGTAGACAGGTCCTCCCTCTATGGCTACACCTTC. Its translation: CAWSVDRSSLYGYTF.

The table lists this clonotype with many counts. This chain joins TRBV27 and TRBJ2-7; D possibly corresponds to TRBD1 (6 bases). This CDR3 region has 13 residues. Trimming took off 5 bases at V and 7 bases at J, with 15 bases between the two ends. Germline CDR1 is MNHEY and CDR2 is SMNVEV (reference sequence). CDR3 bases: TGTGCCAGCAGTCCCCAGGGGATGGGGGAGCAGTACTTC. This translates into CASSPQGMGEQYF.

This clonotype was found a few times. This may arise from a read error, as a much more abundant clone is one base away. It is likely a read error, because the conserved phenylalanine at the end of the CDR3 is missing. V and J are TRBV15 and TRBJ2-7; D remains unclear. V lost 0 bases, J lost 2 bases, and 5 bases lay in between. The CDR3 is made up of 13 amino acids. Germline assignment: CDR1 LNHNV and CDR2 YYDKDF (reference sequence). This CDR3 is CATSRDFAYEQYS. Written as DNA, the CDR3 is TGTGCCACCAGCAGAGATTTCGCCTACGAGCAGTACTCC.

Notes on this clonotype: This may arise from a read error, as a much more abundant clone is one base away. This sequence joins TRBV5-5 and TRBJ1-1; no firm D call. V lost 4 bases and J lost 7, with 14 bases in between. The germline V gene has CDR1 SGHKS and CDR2 YYEKEE (reference sequence). The CDR3 is 13 residues long. As DNA, the CDR3 is TGTGCCAGCAGCCTAGGTGGGTGGAATGAAGCTTTCTTT. This gives the protein CASSLGGWNEAFF.

This clonotype has a count of ten or more. The V call is TRBV7-6, the J call TRBJ2-1; the match to TRBD2 covers 14 bases. The CDR3 spans 17 residues. J lost 8 bases, V lost 8 bases, and 14 bases had no gene match. CDR1 is SGHVS and CDR2 is FNYEAQ in the germline V gene. The CDR3 region has the DNA TGTGCCAGCGCCTTTGGACTAGCGGGGGGTGATTCCTATGAGCAGTTCTTC. Its protein is CASAFGLAGGDSYEQFF. The whole variable domain, remainder taken from reference TRBV7-6 and TRBJ2-1, is GAGVSQSPRYKVTKRGQDVALRCDPISGHVSLYWYRQALGQGPEFLTYFNYEAQQDKSGLPNDRFSAERPEGSISTLTIQRTEQRDSAMYRCASAFGLAGGDSYEQFFGPGTRLTVL.

This clonotype has a count of ten or more. The chain combines TRBV18 with TRBJ2-6; D remains ambiguous. This CDR3 comprises 16 residues. Germline V lookup: CDR1 KGHSH, CDR2 LQKENI. V was trimmed by 3 bases and J by 0 bases, leaving 9 bases between them. As DNA, the CDR3 is TGTGCCAGCTCACCGATCAGGTCCTCTGGGGCCAACGTCCTGACTTTC. It yields the protein CASSPIRSSGANVLTF.